This TCR beta chain was obtained from a study of T cell responses to AZD1222 COVID-19 vaccine. Study-level findings and limits: Epitopes outside B.1.351 and B.1.1.7 mutated regions reportedly drew nearly half of spike TCRs. The CD4 TCRs associated with vaccination extended across spike and predominated at 160-218 and 743-854. Donor demographics were predominantly white British with a female majority; clonal diversity may be underestimated.

With 8 bases removed from V and 11 bases from J, the gap between germline ends came to 19 bases. The V gene's germline CDR1 is MDHEN and CDR2 SYDVKM. The CDR3 extends over 14 amino acids. Assay used: immunoSEQ multiplex PCR; TCRdb lists only in-frame clones, some missing. Among around 140,000 clones listed, about 93% were seen once. In the case of this clone: The antigen remains undetermined.

J is TRBJ1-6 and V is TRBV28; a weak D match, TRBD1 (6 bases). This clonotype was sampled from an adult in good health. The sequenced sample was peripheral blood, obtained on day 0 of AZD1222 vaccination. The CDR3 DNA follows: TGTGCCAGCGTTTCGGCCGGGACAATAACACCCCTCCACTTT. This translates into CASVSAGTITPLHF.